Shown below are 21 T cell receptor beta chains from a single sample sequenced in a study of cytomegalovirus exposure and HLA in healthy donors. Primers included in the PCR were 60 Vbeta and 13 Jbeta primers. TCRdb keeps only in-frame clones here, not all; method: immunoSEQ multiplex PCR. The sample yields roughly 120,000 clones, roughly 69% seen once. The sample comprised PBMCs. The receptors derive from a woman in her 40s in good health and CMV-seropositive.

In its sample, this clone was seen a few times. The V call is TRBV7-3, the J call TRBJ1-2; 11 bases fit TRBD1. Germline V gene lookup returns CDR1 SGHTA and CDR2 FQGTGA. There are 14 residues in the CDR3. With 5 bases clipped from V and 5 bases from J, the junction kept 4 bases outside the gene matches. The CDR3 nucleotides are TGTGCCAGCAGCGCGGACAGGGGGCTTTATGGCTACACCTTC. It encodes CASSADRGLYGYTF.

In its sample, this clone was seen a few times. V usage is TRBV4-1 and J usage is TRBJ2-2; D perhaps matches TRBD2 (7 bases). The CDR3 is 17 amino acids. V was cut by 4 bases and J by 4 bases, with 19 bases left in between. Germline assignment: CDR1 MGHRA and CDR2 YSYEKL. The chain's CDR3 is CASSRPPPGGSTGELFF. The CDR3 coding sequence is TGCGCCAGCAGCCGACCCCCCCCGGGGGGCTCCACCGGGGAGCTGTTTTTT.

V gene TRBV2 combines with J gene TRBJ1-5; perhaps TRBD1 as D (5 bases). V was pared by 1 base and J by 3 bases, with 13 bases between. The CDR3 is 16 residues long. The germline V gene has CDR1 SNHLY and CDR2 FYNNEI. The CDR3 bases are TGTGCCAGCAGTGAAGATGGGGCAGCTCACAATCAGCCCCAGCATTTT. This encodes CASSEDGAAHNQPQHF.

The rearrangement links TRBV28 to TRBJ1-5; D perhaps matches TRBD1 (6 bases). This CDR3 has 15 amino acids. V lost 3 bases and J 5 bases, leaving 14 bases between the germline ends. Germline assignment: CDR1 MDHEN and CDR2 SYDVKM. CDR3 nucleotide sequence: TGTGCCAGCAGTTTCCCTGACAGGTCACATCAGCCCCAGCATTTT. Protein sequence: CASSFPDRSHQPQHF.

V usage is TRBV28 and J usage is TRBJ2-7, with 8 bases identical to TRBD2. The trim removed 7 bases at V and 4 bases at J, leaving 12 bases unmatched. This CDR3 is 15 amino acids long. Looked up from germline, CDR1 is MDHEN and CDR2 is SYDVKM. The DNA for the CDR3 is TGTGCCAGCACCTTAGCCGGCGGGAGGTTATACGAGCAGTACTTC. As protein: CASTLAGGRLYEQYF.

The gene calls are TRBV7-2 and TRBJ2-5; TRBD1 matches at 8 bases. Germline-derived CDR1 and CDR2 are SGHTA and FQGNSA. The ends lost 3 bases at V and 2 bases at J; junction bases unmatched: 5. The CDR3 covers 15 residues. The CDR3 DNA is TGTGCCAGCAGCTTCGGACAGGGCCAACAAGAGACCCAGTACTTC. Amino acids: CASSFGQGQQETQYF.

J is TRBJ1-1 and V is TRBV15; D uncertain. This CDR3 comprises 12 residues. V was clipped by 0 bases and J by 7 bases, with 6 bases between them. The germline V gene encodes CDR1 LNHNV and CDR2 YYDKDF (reference sequence). The CDR3 DNA follows: TGTGCCACCAGCAGAGACAAATTTGAAGCTTTCTTT. This encodes CATSRDKFEAFF.

V gene TRBV7-9 combines with J gene TRBJ1-1, with D possibly matching TRBD1 (5 bases). The CDR3 is made up of 14 amino acids. V was cut by 2 bases and J by 4 bases, with 11 bases left in between. CDR1 is SEHNR and CDR2 is FQNEAQ in the germline V gene (reference sequence). The CDR3 protein is CASSLSGGRTEAFF. The CDR3 nucleotides are TGTGCCAGCAGCTTATCCGGGGGACGCACTGAAGCTTTCTTT.

This clone was seen only a few times. The V and J genes are TRBV6-1 and TRBJ1-1; D is unclear. Trimming stripped 7 bases from V and 0 bases from J, with 12 bases between. The germline CDR1 and CDR2 sequences are MNHNS and SASEGT. The CDR3 loop spans 14 amino acids. The CDR3 sequence is CASTRGHLNTEAFF. CDR3 nucleotides: TGTGCCAGCACCCGAGGGCACCTGAACACTGAAGCTTTCTTT.

Details on this clone: This sample includes further DNA sequences coding for the same CDR3. The V gene is TRBV27, the J gene TRBJ2-7, with TRBD1 matching 11 bases. Germline assignment: CDR1 MNHEY and CDR2 SMNVEV (reference sequence). Trimming at V came to 4 bases and at J to 2 bases, leaving 1 base not matched to a gene. This CDR3 is built from 14 residues. The CDR3 reads CASSWGQGAYEQYF. CDR3 sequence (DNA): TGTGCCAGCAGTTGGGGACAGGGGGCCTACGAGCAGTACTTC.

This clone came up a few times. J is TRBJ1-4 and V is TRBV7-9; D is possibly TRBD1 (6 bases). The CDR3 has 17 residues. V was trimmed by 1 base and J by 5 bases, leaving 17 bases between them. Germline V CDR1 and CDR2: SEHNR, FQNEAQ (reference sequence). The CDR3 spells CASSLGWLTGLNEKLFF. Written as DNA, the CDR3 is TGTGCCAGCAGCTTAGGCTGGCTGACAGGACTCAATGAAAAACTGTTTTTT.

This clone was seen a handful of times. The V call is TRBV7-9, the J call TRBJ2-7, with 8 bases identical to TRBD1. Germline V gene data show CDR1 as SEHNR and CDR2 as FQNEAQ (reference sequence). The V and J ends lost 3 bases and 1 base, in that order; junction bases with no gene match: 2. The CDR3 is 14 amino acids. CDR3 sequence reads: CASSLGQESYEQYF. The CDR3 DNA reads as TGTGCCAGCAGCTTGGGACAGGAATCCTACGAGCAGTACTTC.

Turning to this clone: Additional DNA sequences in this sample encode the identical CDR3. The chain recombines TRBV6-5 with TRBJ1-4, with D perhaps TRBD1 (5 bases). Looked up from germline, CDR1 is MNHEY and CDR2 is SVGAGI. Trimming removed 6 bases from V and 2 bases from J, with 10 bases in between. The CDR3 spans 14 residues. The CDR3 bases are TGTGCCAGCAGCCGACAGCCTACTAATGAAAAACTGTTTTTT. The encoded protein is CASSRQPTNEKLFF.

The V and J genes are TRBV9 and TRBJ2-7; D might be TRBD1 (5 bases). Germline-derived CDR1 and CDR2 are SGDLS and YYNGEE. The V end was cut by 3 bases, the J end by 1 base, with 8 bases between. The CDR3 loop spans 13 amino acids. CDR3 region: CASSADNSYEQYF. In DNA form, the CDR3 reads TGTGCCAGCAGCGCGGACAATTCCTACGAGCAGTACTTC.

CDR3 DNA: TGTGCCAGCTCACCACTACAGGGGCGCTACAATGAGCAGTTCTTC. Amino acids: CASSPLQGRYNEQFF. The chain joins TRBV18 to TRBJ2-1; 7 bases align to TRBD1. The CDR3 is made up of 15 amino acids. V lost 1 base to trimming and J lost 3 bases; unmatched junction nucleotides: 3. CDR1 and CDR2 (germline): KGHSH, LQKENI.

This chain's CDR3 is CASSIMDRRDTEAFF. The CDR3 DNA reads as TGTGCCAGCAGCATCATGGACAGGAGGGACACTGAAGCTTTCTTT. The chain uses TRBV7-8 and TRBJ1-1; 7 bases are a match to TRBD1. The junction had 9 bases not matched to a gene; V was cut back by 5 bases and J by 3 bases. The CDR3 is 15 amino acids. Germline V lookup: CDR1 SGHVS, CDR2 FQNEAQ.

The CDR3 is CASSQDGRGVADTQYF. DNA for the CDR3: TGCGCCAGCAGCCAAGATGGGCGGGGGGTGGCAGATACGCAGTATTTT. This chain connects TRBV4-3 to TRBJ2-3; 8 positions match TRBD2. V shed 0 bases, J shed 4 bases, and the junction held 6 bases outside the gene matches. Looked up from germline, CDR1 is LGHNA and CDR2 is YSLEER. CDR3 length: 16 residues.

The rearrangement links TRBV6-5 to TRBJ1-6; D possibly corresponds to TRBD1 (6 bases). CDR3 length: 14 amino acids. From germline, CDR1 is MNHEY and CDR2 SVGAGI. V was clipped by 8 bases and J by 7 bases, with 15 bases between them. The chain's CDR3 is CASAPQGRNSPLHF. The CDR3 DNA reads TGTGCCAGCGCGCCCCAGGGGCGGAATTCACCCCTCCACTTT.

The chain has TRBV12-2 and TRBJ2-3; the tabulated D call, TRBD2, remains unverified against the DNA. TRBV12-2 is noted as a pseudogene. The CDR3 is 17 residues long. The CDR3 DNA sequence: TGTGCAAGTCGCTTAGCGGCAGGACTAGCAAACACAGATACGCAGTATTTT. Its translation is CASRLAAGLANTDTQYF.

J is TRBJ1-4 and V is TRBV27, with D perhaps TRBD1 (6 bases). Trimming cost V 0 bases and J 11 bases, with 10 bases left between them. The CDR3 spans 13 residues. CDR1 MNHEY and CDR2 SMNVEV come from the germline V gene (reference sequence). DNA of the CDR3: TGTGCCAGCAGTTTATCAGGAACAGGGAAACTGTTTTTT. It codes for CASSLSGTGKLFF.

The CDR3 nucleotides are TGTGCCAGCAGCCCCCTAGACAGAAGTCGAGTGGGTACTGAAAAACTGTTTTTT. Translation gives CASSPLDRSRVGTEKLFF. V and J are TRBV7-9 and TRBJ1-4; tentative D call: TRBD1 (5 bases). CDR1 SEHNR and CDR2 FQNEAQ come from the germline V gene (reference sequence). This CDR3 is built from 18 residues. V lost 5 bases to trimming and J lost 7 bases, with 26 bases between them.